This is a list of T cell receptor beta chains from one sample in a study of blood T cell repertoires in COVID-19. Assay used: immunoSEQ multiplex PCR; TCRdb lists only in-frame clones, some missing. In the table there are 200,000 to 300,000 clones, approximately 85% of which are singletons. The source material was peripheral blood. The receptors were sampled from a man aged 45 to 65 with COVID-19, enrolled during active disease. The CDR3 runs from the conserved cysteine through the conserved F or W.

J gene | V gene | CDR3 protein
TRBJ1-5 | TRBV2 | CASRGAGGESNQPQHF
TRBJ2-1 | TRBV5-1 | CASSLGQVSNEQFF
TRBJ2-1 | TRBV9 | CASSFRGGDEQFF
TRBJ1-3 | TRBV28 | CASSLGDRGLLGNTIYF
TRBJ2-5 | TRBV19 | CASSIDRDRVETQYF
TRBJ1-2 | TRBV12-3/TRBV12-4 | CASSFHERRGYTF
TRBJ2-7 | TRBV19 | CASSVGTGGSYEQYF
TRBJ1-4 | TRBV6-1 | CASSEKGQFNEKLFF
TRBJ2-2 | TRBV11-3 | CASSPNRGNTGELFF
TRBJ1-1 | TRBV15 | CATSLRGPTEAFF
TRBJ2-3 | TRBV3-1/TRBV3-2 | CASSQGLTDTQYF
TRBJ2-7 | TRBV29-1 | CPTDGSYEQYF
TRBJ1-2 | TRBV7-9 | CASSPLDRGGYTF
TRBJ2-1 | TRBV4-2 | CASSQELVSYNEQFF
TRBJ1-1 | TRBV19 | CASTLTGDGTEAFF
TRBJ1-3 | TRBV29-1 | CSVEGGTGNTIYF
TRBJ2-7 | TRBV19 | CASSIQAGSYEQYF
TRBJ2-7 | TRBV19 | CASSSKTGYEQYF
TRBJ1-5 | TRBV5-6 | CASGYTGNSNQPQHF
TRBJ2-7 | TRBV7-2 | CASSSTGSEQYF
TRBJ1-5 | TRBV7-8 | CASSMWDSPQHF